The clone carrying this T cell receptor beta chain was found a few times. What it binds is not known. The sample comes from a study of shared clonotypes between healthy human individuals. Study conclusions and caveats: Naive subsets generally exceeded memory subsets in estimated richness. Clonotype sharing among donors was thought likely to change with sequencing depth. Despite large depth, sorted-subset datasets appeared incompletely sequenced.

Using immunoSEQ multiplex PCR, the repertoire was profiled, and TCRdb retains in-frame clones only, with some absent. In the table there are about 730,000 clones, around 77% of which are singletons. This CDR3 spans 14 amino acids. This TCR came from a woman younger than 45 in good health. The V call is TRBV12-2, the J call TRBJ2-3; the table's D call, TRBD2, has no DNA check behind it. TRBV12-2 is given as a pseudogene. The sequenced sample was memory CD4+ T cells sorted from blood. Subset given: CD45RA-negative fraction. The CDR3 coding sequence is TGTGCAAGTCATCGCGGGAGTGGCACAGATACGCAGTATTTT. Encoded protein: CASHRGSGTDTQYF.